This T cell receptor beta chain was found in a study of Graves' ophthalmopathy and Graves' hyperthyroidism. Study-level points and caveats: Blood also harbored most expanded thyroid clonotypes above 0.001 frequency.

The authors defined stable hyperthyroidism as no ophthalmopathy within 18 months of follow-up. Aged 18 to 65, hyperthyroidism patients had been newly diagnosed, with under 2 months' duration. Excluded were patients with other autoimmune diseases, uncontrolled infections, pregnancy or lactation. Germline CDR1 reads LNHNV; CDR2 reads YYDKDF (reference sequence). This CDR3 is built from 17 residues. With 5 bases clipped from V and 3 bases from J, the junction kept 8 bases outside the gene matches. This clonotype appeared many times. The antigen is unknown. RNA transcripts provided the template for amplifying TCR beta CDR3 regions. HTBI primers served in a first-round RT-PCR, which a second-round multiplex PCR followed. TCRdb passed the multiplex PCR reads through MiXCR, listing each CDR3 protein once. The sample lists under 800,000 distinct CDR3 sequences; around a fifth were seen once.

The chain links TRBV15 to TRBJ2-6; 9 bases line up with TRBD1. The origin of this receptor is a woman under 30 with stable Graves' hyperthyroidism. Some clones in this sample may be carry-over from other donors' samples. The sequenced sample was peripheral blood. The CDR3 region is CATSWDRVSGGANVLTF. CDR3 coding DNA: TGTGCCACCAGCTGGGACAGGGTTAGTGGTGGGGCCAACGTCCTGACTTTC. The variable domain in full, completed from reference TRBV15 and TRBJ2-6, reads DAMVIQNPRYQVTQFGKPVTLSCSQTLNHNVMYWYQQKSSQAPKLLFHYYDKDFNNEADTPDNFQSRRPNTSFCFLDIRSPGLGDTAMYLCATSWDRVSGGANVLTFGAGSRLTVL.